The rows below give T cell receptor beta chains drawn from one sample of a study of shared clonotypes between healthy human individuals. Method: immunoSEQ multiplex PCR; TCRdb's copy keeps in-frame clones and lacks some. Altogether about 2.4 million clones are present, approximately 94% being singletons, with the ten largest covering 0.35% to 0.45%. Sequencing input: naive CD4+ T cells from PBMCs. The receptors shown here come from a man aged 18 to 29 in good health. Some clones in this sample may be carry-over from other donors' samples. CDR3s include the opening cysteine and the closing phenylalanine or tryptophan. Each record gives: V gene, clone size, D gene, J gene, CDR3 protein, CDR3 DNA. The D gene is left open where the match is weak. Only part of the rows carry a size: once, few, many, or a class if the clone is expanded.

TRBV6-1	-	-	TRBJ2-7	CASSALGGEQYF	TGTGCCAGCAGTGCGTTGGGTGGCGAGCAGTACTTC
TRBV28	-	-	TRBJ1-3	CASSPASSGNTIYF	TGTGCCAGCAGTCCCGCCAGCTCTGGAAACACCATATATTTT
TRBV19	-	-	TRBJ1-5	CASSITGPGQPQHF	TGTGCCAGTAGTATAACGGGACCGGGTCAGCCCCAGCATTTT
TRBV19	-	TRBD2	TRBJ2-1	CASSPNSGILGEQFF	TGTGCCAGTAGTCCTAATAGCGGGATCTTAGGAGAGCAGTTCTTC
TRBV6-1	once	TRBD1	TRBJ2-7	CASSEAQAGGYEQYF	TGTGCCAGCAGTGAAGCGCAGGCAGGGGGCTACGAGCAGTACTTC
TRBV9	-	TRBD1	TRBJ2-2	CASSSLRGTGIGELFF	TGTGCCAGCAGCTCACTTCGGGGGACAGGGATCGGGGAGCTGTTTTTT
TRBV11-3	-	-	TRBJ2-3	CASSASDAEGRYF	TGTGCCAGCAGCGCGTCGGACGCCGAGGGTCGGTATTTT
TRBV4-2	-	-	TRBJ2-7	CASSPRGAETPPYEQYF	TGTGCCAGCAGCCCGCGGGGTGCGGAGACCCCTCCCTACGAGCAGTACTTC
TRBV7-3	-	-	TRBJ1-3	CASSLVPGNTIYF	TGTGCCAGCAGCTTAGTCCCGGGAAACACCATATATTTT
TRBV27	-	TRBD1	TRBJ2-7	CASSLRQGSTYEQYF	TGTGCCAGCAGTTTAAGACAGGGAAGTACCTACGAGCAGTACTTC
TRBV7-8	once	-	TRBJ1-3	CASSEGRNSGNTIYF	TGTGCCAGCAGCGAGGGACGGAACTCTGGAAACACCATATATTTT
TRBV6-1	-	TRBD2	TRBJ2-5	CASSEEGWTSGPPTTATQYF	TGTGCCAGCAGTGAAGAAGGATGGACTAGCGGGCCGCCTACGACCGCGACCCAGTACTTC
TRBV11-2	-	TRBD2	TRBJ2-7	CASSITSGRSYEQYF	TGTGCCAGCAGCATAACTAGCGGGAGGTCATACGAGCAGTACTTC
TRBV2	-	-	TRBJ1-4	CASSQRANEKLFF	TGTGCCAGCAGTCAGAGGGCTAATGAAAAACTGTTTTTT
TRBV29-1	-	-	TRBJ1-4	CSVVEGGEKLFF	TGCAGCGTTGTTGAGGGGGGTGAAAAACTGTTTTTT
TRBV7-8	-	TRBD1	TRBJ2-3	CASSANRGVSTDTQYF	TGTGCCAGCAGCGCAAACAGGGGCGTTAGCACAGATACGCAGTATTTT
TRBV25-1	-	-	TRBJ2-2	CARRNCTGELFF	TGTGCCAGGAGAAATTGCACCGGGGAGCTGTTTTTT
TRBV29-1	-	-	TRBJ2-5	CSIRDYQETQYF	TGCAGCATCCGGGATTACCAAGAGACCCAGTACTTC
TRBV30	-	TRBD1	TRBJ2-5	CAWDRGRWETQYF	TGTGCCTGGGACAGGGGGCGCTGGGAGACCCAGTACTTC
TRBV7-2	-	TRBD1	TRBJ2-5	CASSPRLADPGGQYF	TGTGCCAGCAGCCCCCGGCTAGCAGACCCAGGGGGCCAGTACTTC
TRBV28	-	TRBD2	TRBJ2-1	CASSLASGAYNEQFF	TGTGCCAGCAGTTTAGCTAGCGGAGCTTACAATGAGCAGTTCTTC
TRBV18	-	-	TRBJ2-5	CASMPGLEYQETQYF	TGTGCCAGCATGCCGGGTCTGGAGTACCAAGAGACCCAGTACTTC
TRBV5-4	-	-	TRBJ1-1	CASKRGARNTEAFF	TGTGCCAGCAAAAGGGGGGCAAGGAACACTGAAGCTTTCTTT
TRBV7-2	-	TRBD2	TRBJ2-7	CASSRELAAHSYEQYF	TGTGCCAGCAGCCGAGAACTAGCGGCCCACTCCTACGAGCAGTACTTC
TRBV6-5	-	-	TRBJ2-6	CASKRPGANVLTF	TGTGCCAGCAAGAGGCCTGGGGCCAACGTCCTGACTTTC
TRBV7-3	-	-	TRBJ2-6	CASSLHHSGANVLTF	TGTGCCAGCAGCTTGCACCACTCTGGGGCCAACGTCCTGACTTTC
TRBV2	-	-	TRBJ1-2	CASKEGNGYTF	TGTGCCAGCAAGGAGGGGAATGGCTACACCTTC
TRBV19	once	TRBD1	TRBJ2-3	CASRRQGLASTDTQYF	TGTGCCAGTCGAAGACAGGGGCTCGCGAGCACAGATACGCAGTATTTT
TRBV19	once	-	TRBJ1-5	CASSHLGGPIYSNQPQHF	TGTGCCAGTAGTCACCTGGGGGGTCCGATCTATAGCAATCAGCCCCAGCATTTT
TRBV12-1	-	-	TRBJ1-5	CASSFRDRESNQPQHF	TGTGCCAGCAGCTTTAGGGACAGGGAGAGCAATCAGCCCCAGCATTTT
TRBV7-9	-	TRBD1	TRBJ2-7	CASSDRAYEQYF	TGTGCCAGCAGCGACAGGGCCTACGAGCAGTACTTC
TRBV5-1	-	-	TRBJ2-7	CASSSGYSAYEQYF	TGCGCCAGCAGCTCAGGGTATTCGGCCTACGAGCAGTACTTC
TRBV14	-	-	TRBJ1-1	CASSPLSRETEAFF	TGTGCCAGCAGCCCCCTATCCCGGGAGACTGAAGCTTTCTTT
TRBV28	-	-	TRBJ2-3	CASSLWAGASTDTQYF	TGTGCCAGCAGTTTATGGGCGGGGGCTAGCACAGATACGCAGTATTTT
TRBV5-4	once	TRBD1	TRBJ2-7	CASSLPNRQGAHKTDEQYF	TGTGCCAGCAGCTTGCCAAACCGACAGGGGGCTCACAAAACAGACGAGCAGTACTTC
TRBV28	-	-	TRBJ2-6	CASSGVGANVLTF	TGTGCCAGCAGTGGTGTCGGGGCCAACGTCCTGACTTTC
TRBV6-1	-	TRBD2	TRBJ2-7	CASSRTSGTYEQYF	TGTGCCAGCAGTCGGACTAGCGGGACCTACGAGCAGTACTTC
TRBV28	-	-	TRBJ1-3	CASSRQFVNTIYF	TGTGCCAGCAGTCGGCAATTCGTCAACACCATATATTTT
TRBV4-1	-	-	TRBJ1-6	CASSQDWTAVRPLHF	TGCGCCAGCAGCCAAGATTGGACGGCGGTGCGACCCCTCCACTTT
TRBV18	-	-	TRBJ2-7	CASSPPQGRGYEQYF	TGTGCCAGCTCACCACCGCAGGGGAGGGGGTACGAGCAGTACTTC
TRBV4-3	-	TRBD1	TRBJ2-5	CASSQLWTGDLRETQYF	TGCGCCAGCAGCCAATTATGGACAGGGGACCTCCGCGAGACCCAGTACTTC
TRBV28	-	-	TRBJ2-1	CASSLVGDEQFF	TGTGCCAGCAGTTTAGTCGGCGATGAGCAGTTCTTC
TRBV11-2	-	-	TRBJ2-1	CASSLERVLNEQFF	TGTGCCAGCAGCTTAGAGCGAGTTCTCAATGAGCAGTTCTTC
TRBV5-1	-	-	TRBJ1-3	CASSVTSSGNTIYF	TGCGCCAGCAGCGTCACCAGCTCTGGAAACACCATATATTTT
TRBV5-1	-	TRBD2	TRBJ2-7	CASSLTSGSDGEQYF	TGCGCCAGCAGCTTGACTAGCGGGAGTGATGGCGAGCAGTACTTC
TRBV5-1	-	-	TRBJ2-2	CASGDQPNTGELFF	TGCGCCAGCGGGGACCAACCGAACACCGGGGAGCTGTTTTTT
TRBV10-1	-	-	TRBJ2-1	CASRKEGRRSRVNNEQFF	TGCGCCAGCAGAAAGGAGGGCCGCAGGTCGCGGGTCAACAATGAGCAGTTCTTC
TRBV6-5	-	-	TRBJ2-5	CASSPASPPETQYF	TGTGCCAGCAGTCCCGCTTCGCCCCCAGAGACCCAGTACTTC